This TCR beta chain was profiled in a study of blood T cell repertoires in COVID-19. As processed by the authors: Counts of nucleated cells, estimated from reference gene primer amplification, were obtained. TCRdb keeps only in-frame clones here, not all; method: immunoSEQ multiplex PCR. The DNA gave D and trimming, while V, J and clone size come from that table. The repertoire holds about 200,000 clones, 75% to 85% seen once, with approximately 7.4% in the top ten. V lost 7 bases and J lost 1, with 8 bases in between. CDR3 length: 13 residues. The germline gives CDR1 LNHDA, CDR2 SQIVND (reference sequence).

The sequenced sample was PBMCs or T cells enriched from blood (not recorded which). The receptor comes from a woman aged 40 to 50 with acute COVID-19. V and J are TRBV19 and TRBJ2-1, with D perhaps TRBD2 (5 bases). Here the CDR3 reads CASNSGSYNEQFF. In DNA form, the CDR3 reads TGTGCCAGTAACTCGGGATCCTACAATGAGCAGTTCTTC.